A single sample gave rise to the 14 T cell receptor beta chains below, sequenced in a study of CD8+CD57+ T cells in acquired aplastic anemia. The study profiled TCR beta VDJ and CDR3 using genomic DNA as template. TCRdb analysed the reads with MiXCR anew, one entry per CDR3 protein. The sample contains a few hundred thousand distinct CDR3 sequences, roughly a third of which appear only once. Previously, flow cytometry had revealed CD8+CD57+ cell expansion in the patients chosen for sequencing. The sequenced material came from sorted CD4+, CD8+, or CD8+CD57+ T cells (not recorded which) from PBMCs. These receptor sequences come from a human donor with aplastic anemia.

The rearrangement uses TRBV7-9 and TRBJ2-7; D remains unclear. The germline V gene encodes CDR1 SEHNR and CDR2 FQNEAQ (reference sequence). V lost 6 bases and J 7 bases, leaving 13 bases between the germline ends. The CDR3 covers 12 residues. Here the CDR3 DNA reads TGTGCCAGCAGTTACACTCAGAGGGAGCAGTACTTC. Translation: CASSYTQREQYF.

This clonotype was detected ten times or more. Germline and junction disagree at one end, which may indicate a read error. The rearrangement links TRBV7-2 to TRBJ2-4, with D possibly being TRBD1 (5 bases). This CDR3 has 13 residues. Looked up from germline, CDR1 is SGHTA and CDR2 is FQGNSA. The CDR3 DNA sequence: TGTGCCAGCAGATTAGGTCAGGGCTACATTCAGTACTTC. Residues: CASRLGQGYIQYF.

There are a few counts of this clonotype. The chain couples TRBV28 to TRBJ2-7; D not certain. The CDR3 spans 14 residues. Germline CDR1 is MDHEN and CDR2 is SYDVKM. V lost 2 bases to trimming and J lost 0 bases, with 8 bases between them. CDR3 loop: CASSLDGSSYEQYF. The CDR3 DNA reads TGTGCCAGCAGTTTAGACGGCAGCTCCTACGAGCAGTACTTC.

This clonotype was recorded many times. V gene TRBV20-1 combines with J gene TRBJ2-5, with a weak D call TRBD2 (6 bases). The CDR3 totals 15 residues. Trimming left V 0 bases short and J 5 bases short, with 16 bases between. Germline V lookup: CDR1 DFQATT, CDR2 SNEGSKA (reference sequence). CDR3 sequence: CSARDARGGGETQYF. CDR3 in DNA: TGCAGTGCTAGAGATGCTCGCGGAGGAGGGGAGACCCAGTACTTC.

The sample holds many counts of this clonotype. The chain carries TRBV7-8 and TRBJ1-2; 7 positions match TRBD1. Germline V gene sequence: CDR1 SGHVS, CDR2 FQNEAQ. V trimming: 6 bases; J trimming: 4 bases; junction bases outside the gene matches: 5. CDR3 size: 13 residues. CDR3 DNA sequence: TGTGCCAGCAGTTCAGACAGGGCCTATGGCTACACCTTC. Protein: CASSSDRAYGYTF.

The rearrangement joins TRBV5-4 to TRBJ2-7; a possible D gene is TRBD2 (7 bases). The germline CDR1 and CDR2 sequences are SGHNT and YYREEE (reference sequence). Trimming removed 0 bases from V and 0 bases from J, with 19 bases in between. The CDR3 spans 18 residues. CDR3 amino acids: CASSLELTGGGLSYEQYF. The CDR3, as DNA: TGTGCCAGCAGCTTGGAGTTGACGGGCGGGGGCCTCTCCTACGAGCAGTACTTC.

The CDR3 loop is CASSSPGGIEQYF. The DNA of the CDR3 is TGTGCCAGCAGTTCCCCGGGGGGTATCGAGCAGTACTTC. The J gene is TRBJ2-7, the V gene TRBV6-5; TRBD2 matches 7 bases. This CDR3 has 13 amino acids. V dropped 4 bases and J dropped 6; count of bases not matched to a gene: 6. Germline values: CDR1 MNHEY, CDR2 SVGAGI.

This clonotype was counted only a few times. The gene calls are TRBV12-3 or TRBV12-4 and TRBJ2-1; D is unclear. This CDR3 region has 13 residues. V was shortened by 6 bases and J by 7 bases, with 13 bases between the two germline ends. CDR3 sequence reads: CASSMGIRNEQFF. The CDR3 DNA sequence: TGTGCCAGCAGCATGGGAATCAGAAATGAGCAGTTCTTC.

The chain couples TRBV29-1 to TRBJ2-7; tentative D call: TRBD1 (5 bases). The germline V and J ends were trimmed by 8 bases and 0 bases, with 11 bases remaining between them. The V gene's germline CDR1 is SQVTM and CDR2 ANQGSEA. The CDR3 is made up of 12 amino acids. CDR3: CSLGRVSYEQYF. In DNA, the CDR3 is TGCAGCTTAGGCAGGGTCTCCTACGAGCAGTACTTC.

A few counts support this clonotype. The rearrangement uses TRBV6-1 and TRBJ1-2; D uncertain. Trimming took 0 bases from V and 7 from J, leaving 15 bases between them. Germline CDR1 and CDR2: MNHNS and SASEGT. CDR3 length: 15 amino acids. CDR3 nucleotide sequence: TGTGCCAGCAGTGAAGCAGTCCTCGGGCCCTTTGGCTACACCTTC. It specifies CASSEAVLGPFGYTF.

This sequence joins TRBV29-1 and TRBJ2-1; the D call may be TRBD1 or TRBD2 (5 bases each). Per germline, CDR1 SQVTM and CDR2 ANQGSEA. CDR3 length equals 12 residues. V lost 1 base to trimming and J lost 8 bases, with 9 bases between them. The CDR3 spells CSVEGRGDEQFF. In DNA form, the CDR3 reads TGCAGCGTTGAAGGGCGAGGGGATGAGCAGTTCTTC.

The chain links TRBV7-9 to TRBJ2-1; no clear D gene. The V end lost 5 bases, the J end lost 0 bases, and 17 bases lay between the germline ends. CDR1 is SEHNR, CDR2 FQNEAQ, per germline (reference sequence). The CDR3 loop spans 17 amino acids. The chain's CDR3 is CASSHSAMADSYNEQFF. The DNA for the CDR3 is TGTGCCAGCAGCCACTCAGCGATGGCTGACTCCTACAATGAGCAGTTCTTC.

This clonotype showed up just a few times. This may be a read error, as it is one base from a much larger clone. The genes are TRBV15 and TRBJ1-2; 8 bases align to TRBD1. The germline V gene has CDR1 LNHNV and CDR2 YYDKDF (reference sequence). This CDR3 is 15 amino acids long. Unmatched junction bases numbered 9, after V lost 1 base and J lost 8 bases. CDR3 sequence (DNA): TGTGCCACCAGCAGAGTCGGACAGGGTATGGGCGGCTACACCTTC. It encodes CATSRVGQGMGGYTF. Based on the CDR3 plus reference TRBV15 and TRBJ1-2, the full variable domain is DAMVIQNPRYQVTQFGKPVTLSCSQTLNHNVMYWYQQKSSQAPKLLFHYYDKDFNNEADTPDNFQSRRPNTSFCFLDIRSPGLGDTAMYLCATSRVGQGMGGYTFGSGTRLTVV.

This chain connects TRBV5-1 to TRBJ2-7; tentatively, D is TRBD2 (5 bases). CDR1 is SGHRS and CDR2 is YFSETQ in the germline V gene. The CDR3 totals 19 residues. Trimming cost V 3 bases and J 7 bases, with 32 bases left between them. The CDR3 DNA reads TGCGCCAGCAGCTCGATAGGAATCGAGAGGTATGCGACACCGGGAGAGCAGTACTTC. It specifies CASSSIGIERYATPGEQYF.